This T cell receptor beta chain is from a study of monozygotic twins with inflammatory bowel disease. Per TCR library, roughly 3,500 ng of total RNA was used. Generation of cDNA took place in eight separate reactions per sample. One entry per CDR3 protein, without DNA, is what TCRdb gives after re-calling the 5' RACE reads. This sample's clone table lists about 300,000 distinct CDR3 sequences. Blood samples of approximately 2.7 ml were drawn from every donor. Germline CDR1 and CDR2: SGHVS and FNYEAQ. The CDR3 has 15 amino acids. The chain uses TRBV7-6 and TRBJ1-3. The sequencing sample was made of blood. The sequence derives from a human donor with ulcerative colitis or Crohn's disease, or a healthy co-twin of an affected twin (not recorded which). The CDR3 region is CASSSGPVPGNTIYF.